This T cell receptor (beta chain) was observed in a study of beta chain features in type 1 diabetes. Study at large: The samples had 90 million to 130 million sorted cells examined in all. Overall study results and limits: There was a possibility that cDNA sequencing over-represented cells with high TCR expression. Type 1 diabetes patients had moderately but significantly shorter TCRB CDR3s in all four CD4+ subsets.

V was cut by 3 bases and J by 7 bases, with 10 bases left in between. The CDR3 length is 12 residues. The germline V gene encodes CDR1 MGHRA and CDR2 YSYEKL. Expressed TCRB transcripts were sequenced after all isolated RNA was converted to cDNA. Assay used: immunoSEQ multiplex PCR; TCRdb lists only in-frame clones, some missing. The sample has roughly 700,000 clones; around 15% are singletons. There are a few counts of this clone. Its antigen is not known. The chain is built from TRBV4-1 and TRBJ2-7; D gene unclear. The receptor was derived from a man between 18 and 29 years old with type 1 diabetes. The sequenced sample was naive CD4+ T cells from blood. The CDR3 DNA follows: TGCGCCAGCAGCCACTTGCGTGGAGAGCAGTACTTC. Translation: CASSHLRGEQYF.